This T cell receptor beta chain came from a study of early stage breast cancer tumors (TCRdb year 2017). Context from the whole study: Of the roughly 16 invasive breast tumors, more than 9 were found to be estrogen receptor-positive, progesterone receptor-positive and HER2-negative. Eight of the 12 ER+/PR+/HER2- tumors were invasive ductal carcinomas, while the other four were invasive lobular carcinomas. On average, each sample had about 9.6-fold read coverage. A total of roughly 2.5 million templates, representing some 1,000,000 unique clonotypes, were detected across all samples.

The study profiled bulk TCR beta-chain repertoires in matched peripheral blood, tumor and adjacent normal breast tissue taken from more than 15 patients with early-stage breast cancer. Before surgery, roughly 4.5-10 mL of whole blood was collected in EDTA tubes and processed within 2 hours. Ficoll-Paque centrifugation in SepMate-50 tubes was used to isolate peripheral blood mononuclear cells. PBMCs were cryopreserved in aliquots of about 2 to 4 million cells in around 90% FBS with around 10% DMSO and kept in liquid nitrogen. The Qiagen AllPrep DNA/RNA Mini kit was used to extract genomic DNA. Results the study describes overall, beyond this receptor: Repertoires from blood resembled normal breast more closely than tumor, and using blood as a reference for each tissue separated tumor from normal in about 90% of the 16 patients. Compared with adjacent normal breast tissue, tumors had higher clonality and roughly 2.5-fold greater T cell density. Bulk genomic DNA sequencing of unsorted cells missed chain pairing and functional markers such as CD4, CD8 and FOXP3. Enriched TCRB sequences shared across patients were mostly commonly generated sequences, unlikely to play an important role in the tumor microenvironment. Analysis by tumor subtype was prevented by the small cohort size.

A note on this clone: It lacks a known antigen. Base qualities are not at hand, and no much larger clone is one base apart.

At the junction V is shortened by 5 bases and J by 5 bases, with 13 bases in between. The CDR3, from cysteine to phenylalanine, totals 13 residues. Only the CDR3 portion is preserved as DNA: 39 bases, with reading frame beginning at the first base. CDR1 SGHTA and CDR2 FQGNSA are derived from the germline V gene. Each sample was amplified in two independent genomic DNA replicates, using around 0.55 ug for blood and about 1.5 ug for tumor or normal breast. TCRB sequencing of genomic DNA was carried out with the ImmunoSeq Intro kit according to the manufacturer's instructions. The multiplex PCR ran for about 31 cycles using proprietary primers and spike-in control sequences for absolute quantification. Single-end 150-bp reads were used to sequence an 87-bp fragment spanning the CDR3 plus the flanking V and J genes. Seven samples, with two replicates for each sample, were multiplexed per lane of an Illumina MiSeq using version 3.0 chemistry. Per the source publication's procedure: Raw data were processed by the vendor's proprietary pipeline, with both replicates merged into one result per sample. To define clonotypes, the study grouped productive rearrangements that shared the V-gene family, CDR3 amino acid sequence and J-gene segment. To compute clonality, the normalized Shannon entropy (Pielou evenness) of TCRB abundances was subtracted from 1. To estimate T cell density, the total number of templates was divided by the number of input cells, which was inferred from the amount of DNA input. Total repertoire diversity and clonality were estimated with Recon using default parameters. Clonotypes with over 0.1% abundance in tumor and at least 32-fold higher abundance in tumor than in normal breast were defined as tumor-enriched. TCRdb holds this immuneACCESS table with in-frame rearrangements only. Some clones are missing; in checked studies, unresolved V genes explain under half, and the rest has no known cause. V and J calls and clone size are those listed in that table; D and trimming were worked out from the DNA. This sample has roughly 48,000 clones in its table, and approximately 83% of those were observed once. The top ten hold more than 1.1% of the sample.

The sequenced material came from blood. The rearranged segments are TRBV7-2 and TRBJ2-7, and TRBD1 may be the D gene, going by 5 matching bases. The clonotype was recovered from a person aged 45-60 years with breast cancer. The CDR3 reads as follows: CASSRPGSHEQYF. In nucleotide form, the sequence is TGTGCCAGCAGCCGTCCAGGGTCCCACGAGCAGTACTTC.